The 21 T cell receptor beta chains reported below all come from one sample, sequenced in a study of STAT3 mutations in large granular lymphocyte leukemia. Notes on the study in general: At least one immunodominant TCR beta clonotype appeared in every T-cell large granular lymphocyte leukemia patient.

TCRdb's table, derived via immunoSEQ multiplex PCR, lists solely in-frame clones and lacks some. The data show some 9,800 clones, approximately 92% seen once. Their antigen targets remain unknown. Material for sequencing was peripheral blood mononuclear cells. The receptors come from a man aged 60-69 years with T-cell large granular lymphocyte leukemia. Some clones in this sample may be carry-over from other donors' samples.

In this sample, this clone turned up once. The chain carries TRBV5-1 and TRBJ2-7, with D maybe TRBD1 (6 bases). This CDR3 is built from 15 residues. Trimming shortened V by 0 bases and J by 1 base, and 11 bases separated the two germline ends. The V gene's germline CDR1 is SGHRS and CDR2 YFSETQ. The CDR3 DNA reads TGCGCCAGCAGCTTGGCCCCCCAGGGGTCCTACGAGCAGTACTTC. It translates to CASSLAPQGSYEQYF. The whole variable domain, remainder taken from reference TRBV5-1 and TRBJ2-7, is KAGVTQTPRYLIKTRGQQVTLSCSPISGHRSVSWYQQTPGQGLQFLFEYFSETQRNKGNFPGRFSGRQFSNSRSEMNVSTLELGDSALYLCASSLAPQGSYEQYFGPGTRLTVT.

The chain joins TRBV4-1 to TRBJ1-5, with D uncertain. V was clipped by 0 bases and J by 3 bases, with 15 bases between them. Germline CDR1 reads MGHRA; CDR2 reads YSYEKL. CDR3 length equals 17 residues. CDR3 sequence: CASSQEEIMQFNQPQHF. In nucleotides, the CDR3 is TGCGCCAGCAGCCAAGAAGAGATTATGCAGTTCAATCAGCCCCAGCATTTT.

The J gene is TRBJ2-5, the V gene TRBV11-2, with D maybe TRBD2 (6 bases). The CDR3 has 13 residues. V was shortened by 2 bases and J by 4 bases, with 8 bases between the two germline ends. Per germline, CDR1 SGHAT and CDR2 FQNNGV. The CDR3 DNA follows: TGTGCCAGCAGCTTATGGAGGGGAGAGACCCAGTACTTC. Its translation is CASSLWRGETQYF. Full variable domain (remainder filled in from reference TRBV11-2 and TRBJ2-5): EAGVAQSPRYKIIEKRQSVAFWCNPISGHATLYWYQQILGQGPKLLIQFQNNGVVDDSQLPKDRFSAERLKGVDSTLKIQPAKLEDSAVYLCASSLWRGETQYFGPGTRLLVL.

The rearrangement links TRBV7-2 to TRBJ2-7; 14 nucleotides align to TRBD2. J gave up 6 bases and V 5 bases, and 9 bases lay outside the gene matches. CDR3 length: 16 residues. The V gene's germline CDR1 is SGHTA and CDR2 FQGNSA. For the CDR3, the DNA is TGTGCCAGCAGCCTGACTAGCGGGAGGGCAAGGTCCGAGCAGTACTTC. This gives the protein CASSLTSGRARSEQYF.

This chain links TRBV27 with TRBJ2-4; TRBD1 matches at 8 bases. Germline V lookup: CDR1 MNHEY, CDR2 SMNVEV (reference sequence). The CDR3 has 12 residues. The CDR3, as DNA: TGTGGGTCTGGACAGGGAGTAAACATTCAGTACTTC. Amino acids: CGSGQGVNIQYF.

The chain links TRBV5-5 to TRBJ1-2; maybe TRBD1 (5 bases). The V gene's germline CDR1 is SGHKS and CDR2 YYEKEE (reference sequence). Trimming took off 5 bases at V and 4 bases at J, with 12 bases between the two ends. This CDR3 has 13 residues. For the CDR3, the DNA is TGTGCCAGCAGTTCGACAGTCTCCTATGGCTACACCTTC. This gives the protein CASSSTVSYGYTF.

The chain couples TRBV4-1 to TRBJ2-2; 11 positions match TRBD2. Germline loops: CDR1 MGHRA, CDR2 YSYEKL. The V gene end was trimmed by 2 bases and the J gene end by 4 bases; junction bases not matched to a gene: 6. This CDR3 comprises 17 residues. The CDR3 is CASSQHTSGSRTGELFF. In DNA form, the CDR3 reads TGCGCCAGCAGCCAACACACTAGCGGGAGTCGCACCGGGGAGCTGTTTTTT.

The rearrangement joins TRBV5-4 to TRBJ1-1, with 8 bases fitting TRBD1. With 2 bases clipped from V and 4 bases from J, the junction kept 7 bases outside the gene matches. Germline assignment: CDR1 SGHNT and CDR2 YYREEE (reference sequence). The CDR3 spans 15 residues. The CDR3 DNA reads TGTGCCAGCAGCTTCGCGACAGGGGTTGGCACTGAAGCTTTCTTT. As protein: CASSFATGVGTEAFF. The full variable domain, its missing parts supplied by reference TRBV5-4 and TRBJ1-1, is ETGVTQSPTHLIKTRGQQVTLRCSSQSGHNTVSWYQQALGQGPQFIFQYYREEENGRGNFPPRFSGLQFPNYSSELNVNALELDDSALYLCASSFATGVGTEAFFGQGTRLTVV.

J is TRBJ2-1 and V is TRBV2, with 11 bases fitting TRBD2. J lost 5 bases, V lost 5 bases, and 8 bases had no gene match. The CDR3 sequence is 16 residues long. Germline V gives CDR1 SNHLY, CDR2 FYNNEI. CDR3 nucleotides: TGTGCCAGCAGTAACCCCTCGGGACTAGCGGACAATGAGCAGTTCTTC. Its protein product is CASSNPSGLADNEQFF.

The rearrangement uses TRBV11-2 and TRBJ1-6; tentatively, D is TRBD1 (5 bases). Germline CDR1 SGHAT, CDR2 FQNNGV. The V end was cut by 5 bases, the J end by 16 bases, with 27 bases between. The CDR3 contains 16 residues. The CDR3 sequence: CASSTPWDVGGLLLHF. As DNA, the CDR3 is TGTGCCAGCAGCACTCCATGGGACGTAGGAGGGTTACTTCTCCACTTT.

The rearrangement joins TRBV28 to TRBJ2-7; TRBD1 might be the D (5 bases). Germline-derived CDR1 and CDR2 are MDHEN and SYDVKM. The CDR3 is 12 residues long. The V end was cut by 5 bases, the J end by 4 bases, with 9 bases between. For the CDR3, the DNA is TGTGCCAGCAGTACGACAGAATACGAGCAGTACTTC. It codes for CASSTTEYEQYF. The whole variable domain, remainder taken from reference TRBV28 and TRBJ2-7, is DVKVTQSSRYLVKRTGEKVFLECVQDMDHENMFWYRQDPGLGLRLIYFSYDVKMKEKGDIPEGYSVSREKKERFSLILESASTNQTSMYLCASSTTEYEQYFGPGTRLTVT.

The chain uses TRBV18 and TRBJ1-1, with D perhaps matching TRBD1 (6 bases). CDR3 length: 14 residues. V dropped 5 bases and J dropped 5 bases, with 15 bases sitting between them. In germline, CDR1 is KGHSH, CDR2 LQKENI. CDR3 loop: CASSGGRGSTEAFF. The CDR3, as DNA: TGTGCCAGCTCAGGGGGCAGGGGTTCTACTGAAGCTTTCTTT.

J is TRBJ2-2 and V is TRBV30; D not certain. Deletions cut 3 bases from V and 4 bases from J, with 9 bases between. CDR3 size: 13 residues. CDR1 and CDR2 (germline): GTSNPN, SVGIG (reference sequence). As DNA, the CDR3 is TGTGCCTGGAGGGGATCGGGCACCGGGGAGCTGTTTTTT. Protein: CAWRGSGTGELFF.

The chain has TRBV5-1 and TRBJ2-6; D ambiguous. Germline values: CDR1 SGHRS, CDR2 YFSETQ. V was pared by 3 bases and J by 1 base, with 8 bases between. The CDR3 is 15 amino acids. The CDR3 DNA reads as TGCGCCAGCAGCTCTAGGACGTCTGGGGCCAACGTCCTGACTTTC. This encodes CASSSRTSGANVLTF.

V gene TRBV7-9 combines with J gene TRBJ2-5, with a possible D match to TRBD2 (6 bases). Trimming shortened V by 6 bases and J by 8 bases, and 16 bases separated the two germline ends. The CDR3 runs to 13 residues. Germline assignment: CDR1 SEHNR and CDR2 FQNEAQ (reference sequence). CDR3 amino acids: CASSRLEGGTQYF. The CDR3 DNA reads as TGTGCCAGCAGTCGCCTGGAGGGTGGAACCCAGTACTTC.

The gene calls are TRBV18 and TRBJ2-2; 10 nucleotides match TRBD2. The CDR3 is 16 amino acids. Germline V lookup: CDR1 KGHSH, CDR2 LQKENI. V gave up 4 bases and J gave up 5 bases; unmatched junction bases: 7. CDR3: CASSLLAGEVTGELFF. The CDR3 DNA follows: TGTGCCAGCTCACTTCTAGCGGGAGAGGTGACCGGGGAGCTGTTTTTT.

This sequence joins TRBV18 and TRBJ2-2; D perhaps matches TRBD2 (5 bases). Trimming left V 3 bases short and J 3 bases short, with 8 bases between. The CDR3 has 14 amino acids. CDR1 and CDR2 (germline): KGHSH, LQKENI. The CDR3 DNA reads TGTGCCAGCTCACCCGGGGTCGACACCGGGGAGCTGTTTTTT. Residues: CASSPGVDTGELFF.

The V and J genes are TRBV18 and TRBJ1-1; tentatively, D is TRBD1 (6 bases). The CDR3 length is 15 residues. V dropped 6 bases and J dropped 3 bases, with 17 bases sitting between them. CDR1 and CDR2 from the germline V gene are KGHSH and LQKENI. Here the CDR3 DNA reads TGTGCCAGCTCCCAATACAGGGTGGGGGACACTGAAGCTTTCTTT. This encodes CASSQYRVGDTEAFF. The variable domain in full, with the rest retrieved from reference TRBV18 and TRBJ1-1, is NAGVMQNPRHLVRRRGQEARLRCSPMKGHSHVYWYRQLPEEGLKFMVYLQKENIIDESGMPKERFSAEFPKEGPSILRIQQVVRGDSAAYFCASSQYRVGDTEAFFGQGTRLTVV.

This clone has just one count. This chain links TRBV14 with TRBJ2-7; unclear D gene. The CDR3 is 14 amino acids. Deletions cut 0 bases from V and 0 bases from J, with 6 bases between. CDR1 is SGHDN and CDR2 is FVKESK in the germline V gene. This CDR3 is CASSQDLGSYEQYF. CDR3 bases: TGTGCCAGCAGCCAAGATCTGGGCTCCTACGAGCAGTACTTC.

V and J are TRBV18 and TRBJ2-7; 12 bases are shared with TRBD2. The length of the CDR3 is 15 residues. The germline V gene has CDR1 KGHSH and CDR2 LQKENI. Trimming cost V 6 bases and J 1 base; bases outside gene matches: 4. Here the CDR3 DNA reads TGTGCCAGCTCGCGGACTAGCGGGGATTCCTACGAGCAGTACTTC. This codes for CASSRTSGDSYEQYF. The full variable domain, rest sourced from reference TRBV18 and TRBJ2-7, is NAGVMQNPRHLVRRRGQEARLRCSPMKGHSHVYWYRQLPEEGLKFMVYLQKENIIDESGMPKERFSAEFPKEGPSILRIQQVVRGDSAAYFCASSRTSGDSYEQYFGPGTRLTVT.

This clone has a single count. The chain links TRBV5-1 to TRBJ2-1, with 7 bases identical to TRBD2. The CDR3 runs to 16 residues. Looked up from germline, CDR1 is SGHRS and CDR2 is YFSETQ. V was clipped by 4 bases and J by 7 bases; unmatched bases: 14. This CDR3 is CASSLASAGAGNEQFF. CDR3 nucleotides: TGCGCCAGCAGCCTTGCTTCGGCGGGAGCCGGAAATGAGCAGTTCTTC.